Shown below are 25 T cell receptor beta chains from a single sample sequenced in a study of OX40 agonist ivuxolimab in advanced cancers. The library was produced with the immunoSEQ multiplex PCR assay. Here the immuneACCESS table is served through TCRdb, limited to in-frame sequences with V and J called. Missing clones are a known gap in these copies; in checked studies unresolved V genes cover under half, and the rest lacks a known reason. The sample records about 70,000 clones, about 91% of which are singletons. The ten largest clones represent 2% to 2.5% of the sample. The input for sequencing was CD4+ or CD8+ T cells sorted from blood, taken in a trial of the OX40 agonist ivuxolimab. The receptors derive from an adult with an advanced solid tumor such as melanoma, head and neck, liver or kidney cancer.

V is TRBV5-5 and J is TRBJ1-3, with unresolved D. Trimming took 2 bases from V and 10 from J, leaving 22 bases between them. The CDR3 has 16 residues. Germline-derived CDR1 and CDR2 are SGHKS and YYEKEE (reference sequence). CDR3 in amino acids: CASSLTYTGRWDTIYF. The CDR3 DNA reads as TGTGCCAGCAGCTTAACTTATACCGGTCGATGGGATACCATATATTTT. The full variable domain, completed using reference TRBV5-5 and TRBJ1-3, is DAGVTQSPTHLIKTRGQQVTLRCSPISGHKSVSWYQQVLGQGPQFIFQYYEKEERGRGNFPDRFSARQFPNYSSELNVNALLLGDSALYLCASSLTYTGRWDTIYFGEGSWLTVV.

The chain links TRBV28 to TRBJ1-5; 8 bases are shared with TRBD1. The germline V gene has CDR1 MDHEN and CDR2 SYDVKM. Trimming at V came to 1 base and at J to 7 bases, leaving 9 bases not matched to a gene. The CDR3 has 16 residues. As DNA, the CDR3 is TGTGCCAGCAGTTTATACTTGGACAGGGTGGGACAGCCCCAGCATTTT. It yields the protein CASSLYLDRVGQPQHF. The full variable domain, with the rest looked up from reference TRBV28 and TRBJ1-5, is DVKVTQSSRYLVKRTGEKVFLECVQDMDHENMFWYRQDPGLGLRLIYFSYDVKMKEKGDIPEGYSVSREKKERFSLILESASTNQTSMYLCASSLYLDRVGQPQHFGDGTRLSIL.

V usage is TRBV7-8 and J usage is TRBJ1-6; D unclear. The CDR3 has 14 residues. The germline V and J ends were trimmed by 0 bases and 5 bases, with 5 bases remaining between them. Looked up from germline, CDR1 is SGHVS and CDR2 is FQNEAQ. For the CDR3, the DNA is TGTGCCAGCAGCTTAGCGGGGAATAATTCACCCCTCCACTTT. Translation: CASSLAGNNSPLHF.

V and J are TRBV7-2 and TRBJ2-6; 8 nucleotides agree with TRBD2. V lost 1 base, J lost 3 bases, and 11 bases stayed unmatched. Germline V gene lookup returns CDR1 SGHTA and CDR2 FQGNSA. The CDR3 contains 19 residues. The CDR3 DNA follows: TGTGCCAGCAGCTTAGGGATTAGCGGGGCCGTCTTTGGGGCCAACGTCCTGACTTTC. Its protein is CASSLGISGAVFGANVLTF. The full variable domain, rest sourced from reference TRBV7-2 and TRBJ2-6, is GAGVSQSPSNKVTEKGKDVELRCDPISGHTALYWYRQSLGQGLEFLIYFQGNSAPDKSGLPSDRFSAERTGGSVSTLTIQRTQQEDSAVYLCASSLGISGAVFGANVLTFGAGSRLTVL.

This clone was counted once. The chain employs TRBV15 and TRBJ2-5; no clear D gene. The germline V gene has CDR1 LNHNV and CDR2 YYDKDF (reference sequence). The CDR3 is 11 residues long. Trimming stripped 4 bases from V and 5 bases from J, with 5 bases between. The CDR3 bases are TGTGCCACCAGCATTGCGGAGACCCAGTACTTC. Translating it yields CATSIAETQYF.

This rearrangement joins TRBV30 to TRBJ1-2; D is perhaps TRBD1 (6 bases). This CDR3 has 13 amino acids. Germline values: CDR1 GTSNPN, CDR2 SVGIG (reference sequence). V shed 0 bases and J shed 5 bases, with 10 bases lying between them. The CDR3 here is CAWSVRGGYGYTF. The DNA for the CDR3 is TGTGCCTGGAGTGTAAGAGGGGGTTATGGCTACACCTTC.

This chain uses TRBV29-1 with TRBJ1-2, with TRBD1 matching over 7 bases. Germline CDR1 and CDR2: SQVTM and ANQGSEA. The CDR3 contains 16 residues. V was pared by 7 bases and J by 8 bases, with 22 bases of the junction left unmatched. CDR3 nucleotide sequence: TGCAGCGGAACCGGGACAGCAAACCCCTTATATGAGGGCTACACCTTC. Encoded protein: CSGTGTANPLYEGYTF.

The V and J genes are TRBV28 and TRBJ2-6, with D unclear. Between the trimmed V and J ends, which lost 2 bases and 0 bases, there was a span of 5 bases. Germline V gives CDR1 MDHEN, CDR2 SYDVKM. CDR3 size: 15 residues. The CDR3 nucleotides read TGTGCCAGCAGTTTAGGTGGCTCTGGGGCCAACGTCCTGACTTTC. Translation: CASSLGGSGANVLTF.

V gene TRBV7-8 combines with J gene TRBJ1-1, with TRBD1 identical over 7 bases. The CDR3 consists of 13 residues. The J segment lost 6 bases and the V segment lost 4 bases, leaving 5 bases of the junction unmatched. Germline loops: CDR1 SGHVS, CDR2 FQNEAQ. The CDR3 DNA is TGTGCCAGCAGCTACGACAGGGCTTCTGAAGCTTTCTTT. Encoded protein: CASSYDRASEAFF.

This chain links TRBV2 with TRBJ1-2; a weak D match, TRBD1 (5 bases). V gave up 3 bases and J gave up 2 bases, with 13 bases separating them. The CDR3 covers 15 residues. Per germline, CDR1 SNHLY and CDR2 FYNNEI. CDR3 region: CASSDRGRGNYGYTF. CDR3 nucleotide sequence: TGTGCCAGCAGTGATCGGGGGAGGGGAAACTATGGCTACACCTTC.

The chain couples TRBV27 to TRBJ1-6; tentative D call: TRBD1 (6 bases). The germline V and J ends were trimmed by 6 bases and 8 bases, with 17 bases remaining between them. The CDR3 is made up of 15 amino acids. Germline V CDR1 and CDR2: MNHEY, SMNVEV (reference sequence). The CDR3 sequence is CASSQRYRDYSPLHF. CDR3 DNA: TGTGCCAGCAGCCAGCGTTACAGGGATTATTCACCCCTCCACTTT.

The chain links TRBV5-1 to TRBJ2-3; possible D gene TRBD2, 6 bases. The V end lost 0 bases, the J end lost 0 bases, and 11 bases lay between the germline ends. This CDR3 has 16 residues. Germline loops: CDR1 SGHRS, CDR2 YFSETQ. CDR3 region: CASSLDTGASTDTQYF. The DNA for the CDR3 is TGCGCCAGCAGCTTGGACACGGGAGCTAGCACAGATACGCAGTATTTT.

V and J are TRBV28 and TRBJ1-3, with D perhaps TRBD1 (5 bases). This CDR3 spans 16 amino acids. Germline loops: CDR1 MDHEN, CDR2 SYDVKM. Trimming shortened V by 7 bases and J by 0 bases, and 16 bases separated the two germline ends. CDR3 DNA: TGTGCCAGCACCCTGGGGGGGGACCACTCTGGAAACACCATATATTTT. This gives the protein CASTLGGDHSGNTIYF. Using reference TRBV28 and TRBJ1-3 for the parts outside the CDR3, the full variable domain is DVKVTQSSRYLVKRTGEKVFLECVQDMDHENMFWYRQDPGLGLRLIYFSYDVKMKEKGDIPEGYSVSREKKERFSLILESASTNQTSMYLCASTLGGDHSGNTIYFGEGSWLTVV.

The chain employs TRBV19 and TRBJ2-2, with TRBD1 matching over 9 bases. V gave up 3 bases and J gave up 7 bases; unmatched junction bases: 6. CDR1 LNHDA and CDR2 SQIVND come from the germline V gene (reference sequence). This CDR3 has 15 amino acids. Here the CDR3 DNA reads TGTGCCAGTAGTATCGTGACAGGGGGGTACGGGGAGCTGTTTTTT. Its protein is CASSIVTGGYGELFF.

The chain combines TRBV7-2 with TRBJ2-5; the D gene is possibly TRBD2 (6 bases). This CDR3 is built from 13 residues. CDR1 SGHTA and CDR2 FQGNSA come from the germline V gene. Between the trimmed V and J ends, which lost 7 bases and 3 bases, there was a span of 12 bases. The CDR3 region is CASTRPGEETQYF. In DNA form, the CDR3 reads TGTGCCAGCACCCGCCCGGGGGAAGAGACCCAGTACTTC.

The rearrangement joins TRBV18 to TRBJ1-3; possibly TRBD1 for D (6 bases). Germline assignment: CDR1 KGHSH and CDR2 LQKENI. This CDR3 spans 16 amino acids. V was trimmed by 4 bases and J by 0 bases, leaving 13 bases between them. CDR3: CASSRAGTSSGNTIYF. DNA of the CDR3: TGTGCCAGCTCACGCGCCGGGACAAGCTCTGGAAACACCATATATTTT.

The chain couples TRBV15 to TRBJ2-2; the D gene could be TRBD1 or TRBD2 (5 bases each). Trimming left V 5 bases short and J 4 bases short, with 20 bases between. The germline V gene has CDR1 LNHNV and CDR2 YYDKDF (reference sequence). This CDR3 is built from 17 residues. DNA of the CDR3: TGTGCCACCAGCGGGACCGGTTCTGGGGCGGGCACCGGGGAGCTGTTTTTT. Its protein is CATSGTGSGAGTGELFF.

The rearrangement uses TRBV19 and TRBJ2-1; D might be TRBD2 (5 bases). The CDR3 has 14 amino acids. Germline V lookup: CDR1 LNHDA, CDR2 SQIVND (reference sequence). V lost 11 bases to trimming and J lost 0 bases, with 14 bases between them. CDR3 nucleotides: TGTGCCCTTACGGGGTCCAGCTCCTACAATGAGCAGTTCTTC. Its translation: CALTGSSSYNEQFF.

A single count supports this clone. The chain has TRBV30 and TRBJ1-2; D remains unclear. Germline V gives CDR1 GTSNPN, CDR2 SVGIG (reference sequence). V was trimmed by 7 bases and J by 3 bases, leaving 18 bases between them. This CDR3 has 14 residues. CDR3 coding DNA: TGTGCCTCAAAACTTGCCGGGTGGGACTATGGCTACACCTTC. This gives the protein CASKLAGWDYGYTF.

The chain links TRBV28 to TRBJ1-4; 9 bases are shared with TRBD1. Germline V gives CDR1 MDHEN, CDR2 SYDVKM. The CDR3 loop spans 15 amino acids. V trimming: 5 bases; J trimming: 8 bases; junction bases outside the gene matches: 9. Here the CDR3 DNA reads TGTGCCAGCAGTCTACCAGGGACAGGGCACGAAAAACTGTTTTTT. Protein sequence: CASSLPGTGHEKLFF.

This clone was picked up a small number of times. The sample has other DNA sequences that encode this CDR3 too. The V gene is TRBV4-1, the J gene TRBJ2-7; D possibly corresponds to TRBD1 (6 bases). CDR1 is MGHRA, CDR2 YSYEKL, per germline. The CDR3 runs 14 residues. Trimming cost V 1 base and J 0 bases, with 7 bases left between them. CDR3 region: CASSQADSSYEQYF. As DNA, the CDR3 is TGCGCCAGCAGCCAAGCGGACAGCTCCTACGAGCAGTACTTC.

This sequence joins TRBV2 and TRBJ1-4; maybe TRBD1 (5 bases). The germline V and J ends were trimmed by 8 bases and 0 bases, with 16 bases remaining between them. The CDR3 has 16 residues. Germline V CDR1 and CDR2: SNHLY, FYNNEI. DNA of the CDR3: TGTGCCAGCGTGGTACAACCGGGGCCAACTAATGAAAAACTGTTTTTT. Its translation is CASVVQPGPTNEKLFF.

The chain joins TRBV2 to TRBJ2-2, with TRBD1 matching 9 bases. Trimming at V came to 6 bases and at J to 4 bases, leaving 3 bases not matched to a gene. CDR3 length equals 14 residues. Germline V CDR1 and CDR2: SNHLY, FYNNEI. The CDR3 region has the DNA TGTGCCAGCAGAGACAGGGGGTTCACCGGGGAGCTGTTTTTT. It is translated as CASRDRGFTGELFF. The full variable domain, rest sourced from reference TRBV2 and TRBJ2-2, is EPEVTQTPSHQVTQMGQEVILRCVPISNHLYFYWYRQILGQKVEFLVSFYNNEISEKSEIFDDQFSVERPDGSNFTLKIRSTKLEDSAMYFCASRDRGFTGELFFGEGSRLTVL.

The chain joins TRBV5-1 to TRBJ1-4; D is possibly TRBD1 (5 bases). Germline CDR1 and CDR2: SGHRS and YFSETQ. The CDR3 contains 14 residues. The V end was cut by 4 bases, the J end by 2 bases, with 9 bases between. The CDR3 DNA reads as TGCGCCAGCAGCGAGACAGTTACTAATGAAAAACTGTTTTTT. This translates into CASSETVTNEKLFF. The complete variable domain, with remaining parts taken from reference TRBV5-1 and TRBJ1-4, reads KAGVTQTPRYLIKTRGQQVTLSCSPISGHRSVSWYQQTPGQGLQFLFEYFSETQRNKGNFPGRFSGRQFSNSRSEMNVSTLELGDSALYLCASSETVTNEKLFFGSGTQLSVL.

This chain links TRBV7-6 with TRBJ2-5; TRBD2 matches at 9 bases. With V trimmed by 5 bases and J by 3 bases, 13 bases remained unmatched. The CDR3 consists of 17 residues. Germline assignment: CDR1 SGHVS and CDR2 FNYEAQ. CDR3 sequence reads: CASSRGIAGASEETQYF. CDR3 in DNA: TGTGCCAGCAGCCGGGGGATAGCGGGGGCCTCTGAAGAGACCCAGTACTTC.